The 27 T cell receptor beta chains given below trace back to one sample, sequenced in a study of T cells in Graves' hyperthyroidism and ophthalmopathy. Amplified TCR beta CDR3 regions derived from RNA transcripts. An initial round of RT-PCR targeting the TCR CDR3 relied on the HTBI primer set. MiXCR, applied by TCRdb to the multiplex PCR reads, yields one record per CDR3 protein. The data hold 250,000 or so distinct CDR3 sequences, with more than 12% observed a single time. Sequences were obtained from blood. These receptors were taken from a woman aged 40 to 50 with Graves' hyperthyroidism that later progressed to Graves' ophthalmopathy.

Only a few counts were recorded for this clonotype. The chain recombines TRBV7-9 with TRBJ1-1; D possibly corresponds to TRBD1 (5 bases). With 5 bases removed from V and 1 base from J, the gap between germline ends came to 14 bases. This CDR3 has 15 residues. Looked up from germline, CDR1 is SEHNR and CDR2 is FQNEAQ (reference sequence). CDR3 nucleotides: TGTGCCAGCAGCCTGAGGGAGGGGACGAACACTGAAGCTTTCTTT. This codes for CASSLREGTNTEAFF. Filled out from reference TRBV7-9 and TRBJ1-1, the complete variable domain reads DTGVSQNPRHKITKRGQNVTFRCDPISEHNRLYWYRQTLGQGPEFLTYFQNEAQLEKSRLLSDRFSAERPKGSFSTLEIQRTEQGDSAMYLCASSLREGTNTEAFFGQGTRLTVV.

This clonotype was counted only a few times. The genes are TRBV7-9 and TRBJ1-2; D is uncertain. CDR1 SEHNR and CDR2 FQNEAQ come from the germline V gene (reference sequence). Trimming shortened V by 5 bases and J by 0 bases, and 13 bases separated the two germline ends. The CDR3 totals 15 residues. The CDR3 nucleotides are TGTGCCAGCAGCCTTAGCGGGCGAGCTAACTATGGCTACACCTTC. Protein sequence: CASSLSGRANYGYTF.

This clonotype was seen many times. The rearrangement uses TRBV6-1 and TRBJ2-6; D remains ambiguous. Germline V gives CDR1 MNHNS, CDR2 SASEGT. The V gene lost 9 bases and the J gene lost 0 bases, with 12 bases spanning the gap. There are 15 residues in the CDR3. The CDR3 loop reads CARGQSDSGANVLTF. CDR3 sequence (DNA): TGTGCCAGAGGGCAGTCAGACTCTGGGGCCAACGTCCTGACTTTC.

This clonotype was recorded many times. The chain is built from TRBV18 and TRBJ1-1; the D is unclear. The CDR3 has 16 residues. The V gene lost 4 bases and the J gene lost 3 bases, with 18 bases spanning the gap. CDR1 and CDR2 from the germline V gene are KGHSH and LQKENI. The CDR3 loop reads CASSRGAPTPYTEAFF. CDR3 nucleotide sequence: TGTGCCAGCTCACGAGGAGCACCCACCCCTTACACTGAAGCTTTCTTT.

This clonotype was found many times. CDR3 loop: CASSSYGTHEGYEQYF. The CDR3, as DNA: TGTGCCAGCAGCTCCTATGGGACTCATGAAGGGTACGAGCAGTACTTC. V and J are TRBV5-6 and TRBJ2-7, with D possibly being TRBD2 (6 bases). This CDR3 spans 16 amino acids. V lost 3 bases, J lost 4 bases, and 20 bases lay in between. Germline CDR1 reads SGHDT; CDR2 reads YYEEEE.

This clonotype was recorded at least ten times. The chain is built from TRBV28 and TRBJ1-1, with 7 bases lining up with TRBD1. CDR1 MDHEN and CDR2 SYDVKM come from the germline V gene. The V segment lost 11 bases and the J segment 3 bases; nucleotides outside the gene matches: 9. CDR3 length equals 13 residues. CDR3 coding DNA: TGTGCCGGAAGACAGGGTATGGACACTGAAGCTTTCTTT. Protein product: CAGRQGMDTEAFF.

V usage is TRBV20-1 and J usage is TRBJ2-3, with TRBD2 matching 11 bases. Losses at the gene ends were 6 bases for V and 4 bases for J; bases not matched to a gene: 6. CDR3 length equals 14 residues. Germline loops: CDR1 DFQATT, CDR2 SNEGSKA (reference sequence). In nucleotides, the CDR3 is TGCAGTGCCTGGGTAGCGGGAGGGTCAGATACGCAGTATTTT. As protein: CSAWVAGGSDTQYF.

The CDR3: CASSLRDRVLGQPQHF. CDR3 bases: TGTGCCAGCAGCTTAAGGGACAGGGTGCTGGGTCAGCCCCAGCATTTT. V is TRBV7-8 and J is TRBJ1-5, with TRBD1 matching 9 bases. Germline CDR1 and CDR2: SGHVS and FQNEAQ. There are 16 residues in the CDR3. Trimming at V came to 2 bases and at J to 6 bases, leaving 8 bases not matched to a gene.

The chain has TRBV29-1 and TRBJ1-5; D unclear. CDR3 length: 12 amino acids. Trimming removed 5 bases at V and 9 bases at J, with 14 bases between. Germline lookup yields CDR1 SQVTM and CDR2 ANQGSEA. The CDR3 region is CSVYGESGPQHF. CDR3 coding DNA: TGCAGCGTTTATGGGGAGTCTGGGCCCCAGCATTTT.

The sample holds many counts of this clonotype. The chain has TRBV7-8 and TRBJ2-7, with 9 bases that match TRBD2. This CDR3 comprises 15 residues. Germline V CDR1 and CDR2: SGHVS, FQNEAQ. The ends lost 1 base at V and 3 bases at J; junction bases unmatched: 4. This CDR3 reads CASSLGEREVYEQYF. For the CDR3, the DNA is TGTGCCAGCAGCTTAGGGGAGCGGGAGGTCTACGAGCAGTACTTC.

The rearrangement uses TRBV6-1 and TRBJ2-1; 7 nucleotides match TRBD1. Germline CDR1 is MNHNS and CDR2 is SASEGT. V trimming: 4 bases; J trimming: 12 bases; junction bases outside the gene matches: 3. The CDR3 covers 11 residues. CDR3 nucleotide sequence: TGTGCCAGCAGTGTACAGGGGACGCAGTTCTTC. This sequence encodes CASSVQGTQFF.

This clonotype was found many times. J is TRBJ2-3 and V is TRBV5-5; D is perhaps TRBD2 (7 bases). Germline V gene lookup returns CDR1 SGHKS and CDR2 YYEKEE (reference sequence). This CDR3 spans 15 amino acids. Deletions cut 4 bases from V and 2 bases from J, with 14 bases between. The CDR3 region has the DNA TGTGCCAGCAGCCTAGGGGGGGTTAACACAGATACGCAGTATTTT. It translates to CASSLGGVNTDTQYF.

The chain joins TRBV28 to TRBJ1-2; D call uncertain. This CDR3 spans 14 amino acids. Deletions cut 4 bases from V and 3 bases from J, with 12 bases between. In germline, CDR1 is MDHEN, CDR2 SYDVKM. The CDR3 loop reads CASSSRRFYYGYTF. The CDR3 DNA reads TGTGCCAGCAGTTCTCGAAGGTTCTACTATGGCTACACCTTC.

This clonotype was seen ten or more times. The V call is TRBV5-6, the J call TRBJ2-2; TRBD1 matches 8 bases. Unmatched junction bases numbered 12, after V lost 4 bases and J lost 7 bases. Germline V gene sequence: CDR1 SGHDT, CDR2 YYEEEE. This CDR3 is built from 16 residues. CDR3 DNA: TGTGCCAGCAGCCCCGTTGGAGACAGGGGTGACGGGGAGCTGTTTTTT. Amino acid sequence: CASSPVGDRGDGELFF. The variable domain in full, completed from reference TRBV5-6 and TRBJ2-2, reads DAGVTQSPTHLIKTRGQQVTLRCSPKSGHDTVSWYQQALGQGPQFIFQYYEEEERQRGNFPDRFSGHQFPNYSSELNVNALLLGDSALYLCASSPVGDRGDGELFFGEGSRLTVL.

V usage is TRBV2 and J usage is TRBJ1-1, with D possibly being TRBD1 (5 bases). This CDR3 has 14 residues. V lost 6 bases and J lost 2, with 13 bases in between. Looked up from germline, CDR1 is SNHLY and CDR2 is FYNNEI. This CDR3 is CASRREQANTEAFF. CDR3 nucleotide sequence: TGTGCCAGCAGAAGGGAACAGGCCAACACTGAAGCTTTCTTT.

The gene calls are TRBV11-2 and TRBJ1-5; weak D call: TRBD1 (5 bases). Germline V gene data show CDR1 as SGHAT and CDR2 as FQNNGV. The CDR3 runs to 14 residues. V was cut by 5 bases and J by 0 bases, with 8 bases left in between. The CDR3 DNA is TGTGCCAGCAGCCGACAGTATAGCAATCAGCCCCAGCATTTT. It is translated as CASSRQYSNQPQHF. The full variable domain, completed using reference TRBV11-2 and TRBJ1-5, is EAGVAQSPRYKIIEKRQSVAFWCNPISGHATLYWYQQILGQGPKLLIQFQNNGVVDDSQLPKDRFSAERLKGVDSTLKIQPAKLEDSAVYLCASSRQYSNQPQHFGDGTRLSIL.

The chain is built from TRBV2 and TRBJ1-3; D is uncertain. The V end was cut by 10 bases, the J end by 4 bases, with 14 bases between. The germline V gene has CDR1 SNHLY and CDR2 FYNNEI. The CDR3 is 13 amino acids. CDR3 sequence: CAIPEGPGNTIYF. For the CDR3, the DNA is TGTGCCATTCCCGAGGGCCCGGGAAACACCATATATTTT.

This clonotype was seen a few times. V usage is TRBV5-4 and J usage is TRBJ2-5; 10 nucleotides line up with TRBD2. CDR1 SGHNT and CDR2 YYREEE come from the germline V gene (reference sequence). Germline trimming cut 1 base from V and 2 bases from J; bases unmatched to any gene: 5. The CDR3 sequence is 16 residues long. The CDR3 sequence: CASSLLGLAIQETQYF. CDR3 DNA: TGTGCCAGCAGCTTGCTGGGACTAGCGATACAAGAGACCCAGTACTTC.

This clonotype was picked up many times. The rearrangement joins TRBV5-1 to TRBJ1-5; no clear D gene. The V gene's germline CDR1 is SGHRS and CDR2 YFSETQ. Trimming cost V 0 bases and J 4 bases, with 11 bases left between them. This CDR3 has 15 residues. CDR3 loop: CASSLEGTSNQPQHF. The DNA for the CDR3 is TGCGCCAGCAGCTTGGAGGGCACCTCGAATCAGCCCCAGCATTTT.

The CDR3 DNA reads TGTGCCAGCAGGTTAAGGGTCATTAATGAAAAACTGTTTTTT. Amino acids: CASRLRVINEKLFF. This chain joins TRBV6-5 and TRBJ1-4; D is uncertain. The CDR3 totals 14 residues. Germline-derived CDR1 and CDR2 are MNHEY and SVGAGI. V lost 6 bases and J lost 4, with 12 bases in between.

This clonotype was detected many times. This rearrangement joins TRBV20-1 to TRBJ2-3; 7 bases agree with TRBD2. CDR1 DFQATT and CDR2 SNEGSKA come from the germline V gene (reference sequence). The CDR3 spans 16 residues. V trimming: 1 base; J trimming: 4 bases; junction bases outside the gene matches: 11. The CDR3 spells CSARGGMGGSPDTQYF. The CDR3 bases are TGCAGTGCTAGAGGTGGGATGGGCGGGAGTCCAGATACGCAGTATTTT.

Ten or more counts support this clonotype. The chain couples TRBV27 to TRBJ2-3; D not certain. This CDR3 has 14 residues. Germline CDR1 and CDR2: MNHEY and SMNVEV (reference sequence). V was shortened by 5 bases and J by 5 bases, with 14 bases between the two germline ends. CDR3 bases: TGTGCCAGCAGTCCTAGTCCCGGTGTAGATACGCAGTATTTT. Encoded protein: CASSPSPGVDTQYF.

This clonotype was seen at least ten times. V is TRBV20-1 and J is TRBJ1-2; the D gene is possibly TRBD1 (5 bases). The CDR3 runs 13 residues. Germline V gene lookup returns CDR1 DFQATT and CDR2 SNEGSKA (reference sequence). For the CDR3, the DNA is TGCAGGGGAGGGACCTCGGAGAACTATGGCTACACCTTC. It yields the protein CRGGTSENYGYTF.

The J gene is TRBJ2-7, the V gene TRBV20-1; 13 bases line up with TRBD2. Trimming cost V 5 bases and J 0 bases; bases outside gene matches: 10. CDR1 is DFQATT and CDR2 is SNEGSKA in the germline V gene (reference sequence). This CDR3 comprises 17 residues. CDR3 DNA sequence: TGCAGTGCTGGCGGACTAGCGGGAGAACCTAGCTCCTACGAGCAGTACTTC. As protein: CSAGGLAGEPSSYEQYF.

In this sample, this clonotype turned up many times. The chain combines TRBV11-3 with TRBJ2-7; TRBD1 aligns across 9 bases. Germline CDR1 reads SGHNT; CDR2 reads YENEEA. This CDR3 has 12 amino acids. After removal of 5 bases from V and 6 bases from J, the junction contained 2 bases not matched to a gene. The CDR3 DNA reads TGTGCCAGCAGCCTGACAGGGGGCGAGCAGTACTTC. Encoded protein: CASSLTGGEQYF. Full variable domain (rest looked up from reference TRBV11-3 and TRBJ2-7): EAGVVQSPRYKIIEKKQPVAFWCNPISGHNTLYWYLQNLGQGPELLIRYENEEAVDDSQLPKDRFSAERLKGVDSTLKIQPAELGDSAVYLCASSLTGGEQYFGPGTRLTVT.

In its sample, this clonotype was seen many times. The chain is built from TRBV19 and TRBJ2-1; TRBD2 agrees at 8 bases. The CDR3 consists of 15 residues. Trimming cost V 6 bases and J 9 bases; bases outside gene matches: 13. The germline V gene encodes CDR1 LNHDA and CDR2 SQIVND (reference sequence). CDR3 nucleotides: TGTGCCAGTAGCCAAGATCTGGGACTAGACGTTGAGCAGTTCTTC. Its protein product is CASSQDLGLDVEQFF.

This clonotype was seen at least ten times. The gene calls are TRBV27 and TRBJ2-3; 7 positions match TRBD2. Trimming removed 1 base from V and 4 bases from J; junction bases left unmatched: 5. Per the germline V gene, CDR1 is MNHEY and CDR2 is SMNVEV (reference sequence). This CDR3 comprises 15 residues. The CDR3 loop is CASSLWSGRADTQYF. The CDR3 DNA follows: TGTGCCAGCAGTTTATGGTCAGGGAGGGCAGATACGCAGTATTTT.